These 8 T cell receptor beta chains were all obtained from the same sample, sequenced in a study of cytomegalovirus exposure and HLA in healthy donors. PCR involved 60 Vbeta and 13 Jbeta primers. Profiling relied on immunoSEQ multiplex PCR, and the TCRdb table lists in-frame clones only, not all of them. This table has about 110,000 clones, over 70% appearing once. Material for sequencing was PBMCs. The origin of the receptors is a woman between 40 and 50 years old in good health and CMV-seropositive.

The chain is built from TRBV12-5 and TRBJ2-7; D perhaps matches TRBD1 (6 bases). V shed 3 bases and J shed 0 bases, with 12 bases lying between them. Per germline, CDR1 LGHNT and CDR2 FRNRAP. This CDR3 has 15 amino acids. The DNA of the CDR3 is TGTGCTAGTGGTTTAAACAGGGTGAGCTCCTACGAGCAGTACTTC. Residues: CASGLNRVSSYEQYF.

J is TRBJ2-7 and V is TRBV11-3, with D maybe TRBD1 (6 bases). Trimming removed 5 bases at V and 4 bases at J, with 12 bases between. Germline V gene lookup returns CDR1 SGHNT and CDR2 YENEEA. This CDR3 comprises 13 residues. CDR3 nucleotide sequence: TGTGCCAGCAGCATGGGGGCGGAATACGAGCAGTACTTC. Translation: CASSMGAEYEQYF.

V and J are TRBV4-1 and TRBJ2-1, with TRBD2 matching over 15 bases. This CDR3 spans 17 amino acids. The germline V gene has CDR1 MGHRA and CDR2 YSYEKL. The J segment lost 7 bases and the V segment lost 3 bases, leaving 7 bases of the junction unmatched. CDR3 DNA: TGCGCCAGCAGCCAGGGACTAGCGGGAGGCCGAGGGAATGAGCAGTTCTTC. It is translated as CASSQGLAGGRGNEQFF.

The V gene is TRBV28, the J gene TRBJ1-4; D is possibly TRBD1 (5 bases). Trimming removed 1 base from V and 10 bases from J, with 7 bases in between. CDR1 MDHEN and CDR2 SYDVKM come from the germline V gene. The CDR3 has 12 amino acids. Here the CDR3 DNA reads TGTGCCAGCAGTTTATTAGGGGTAAAACTGTTTTTT. Its protein product is CASSLLGVKLFF.

Comment on this clone: The sample contains more than one DNA sequence encoding this CDR3. The chain has TRBV9 and TRBJ2-5; the D is unclear. In germline, CDR1 is SGDLS, CDR2 YYNGEE. The length of the CDR3 is 12 residues. Deletions cut 2 bases from V and 2 bases from J, with 4 bases between. CDR3 DNA: TGTGCCAGCAGCGTTAGTCAAGAGACCCAGTACTTC. This encodes CASSVSQETQYF.

The chain carries TRBV12-5 and TRBJ1-5; 7 nucleotides agree with TRBD1. The germline CDR1 and CDR2 sequences are LGHNT and FRNRAP. With V trimmed by 4 bases and J by 6 bases, 12 bases remained unmatched. The CDR3 is made up of 16 amino acids. CDR3 in amino acids: CASGYPGTVVGQPQHF. The CDR3 DNA reads as TGTGCTAGTGGTTACCCCGGGACAGTAGTAGGTCAGCCCCAGCATTTT.

The chain is built from TRBV2 and TRBJ2-1; no clear D gene. Trimming took off 6 bases at V and 0 bases at J, with 12 bases between the two ends. Germline V gene lookup returns CDR1 SNHLY and CDR2 FYNNEI. The CDR3 is 15 residues long. The CDR3 is CASRPSFSSYNEQFF. CDR3 coding DNA: TGTGCCAGCAGGCCCTCATTTAGCTCCTACAATGAGCAGTTCTTC.

This sequence joins TRBV25-1 and TRBJ2-2; 11 nucleotides agree with TRBD2. There are 18 residues in the CDR3. The V gene's germline CDR1 is MGHDK and CDR2 SYGVNS. The ends lost 3 bases at V and 1 base at J; junction bases unmatched: 7. The chain's CDR3 is CASSELLAGVWNTGELFF. In nucleotides, the CDR3 is TGTGCCAGCAGTGAGTTACTAGCGGGGGTCTGGAACACCGGGGAGCTGTTTTTT. Variable domain in full (rest from reference TRBV25-1 and TRBJ2-2): EADIYQTPRYLVIGTGKKITLECSQTMGHDKMYWYQQDPGMELHLIHYSYGVNSTEKGDLSSESTVSRIRTEHFPLTLESARPSHTSQYLCASSELLAGVWNTGELFFGEGSRLTVL.